Presented here are 18 T cell receptor beta chains from one specimen sequenced in a study of T-cell memory formation after mild COVID-19 (dated by TCRdb to 2020 to 2022). Receptor amplification or capture employed 5' RACE. Instrument on record: Illumina NovaSeq 6000. In TCRdb, the public reads were trimmed at Q25 with fastp and aligned with MiXCR, with productive beta chains retained. Rows merge per CDR3 protein into single entries with the most common DNA and genes. The sample table shows about half a million distinct CDR3 sequences, and 15% to 20% are seen once. The ten most abundant clones make up approximately 13% of the sample. The source material was PBMCs or a T cell subset sorted from them (not recorded which). The receptors originated from an adult woman who had mild COVID-19 (a few samples of this study predate the infection). The sample titles of this study are shuffled in the database, so cell type and time point are left out; the donor was told from shared clones.

This clonotype was seen a few times. The chain recombines TRBV6-5 with TRBJ2-7, with 15 nucleotides matching TRBD2. Trimming at V came to 6 bases and at J to 2 bases, leaving 2 bases not matched to a gene. Per the germline V gene, CDR1 is MNHEY and CDR2 is SVGAGI. This CDR3 has 15 residues. CDR3 residues: CASRRTSGGAYEQYF. As DNA, the CDR3 is TGTGCCAGCAGACGGACTAGCGGGGGGGCCTACGAGCAGTACTTC.

The genes are TRBV20-1 and TRBJ1-1; D ambiguous. Trimming left V 5 bases short and J 6 bases short, with 16 bases between. The germline V gene has CDR1 DFQATT and CDR2 SNEGSKA (reference sequence). This CDR3 has 13 residues. CDR3: CSAPNPGRAEAFF. CDR3 in DNA: TGCAGTGCTCCCAATCCCGGGAGAGCTGAAGCTTTCTTT.

The chain employs TRBV27 and TRBJ1-1, with D perhaps TRBD1 (6 bases). Per germline, CDR1 MNHEY and CDR2 SMNVEV (reference sequence). The CDR3 consists of 16 residues. The V end lost 3 bases, the J end lost 4 bases, and 18 bases lay between the germline ends. Here the CDR3 reads CASSFTVGGLGTEAFF. The CDR3 DNA reads TGTGCCAGCAGTTTTACCGTGGGGGGCCTGGGCACTGAAGCTTTCTTT.

This clonotype was observed a handful of times. The V call is TRBV6-2 or TRBV6-3, the J call TRBJ2-7, with 9 bases aligning to TRBD2. Trimming at V came to 4 bases and at J to 5 bases, leaving 9 bases not matched to a gene. The CDR3 is 15 amino acids. Germline CDR1 is MNHEY and CDR2 is SVGEGT. In DNA, the CDR3 is TGTGCCAGCAGTTTCATGGGACTAGCAGCTCACGAGCAGTACTTC. This encodes CASSFMGLAAHEQYF.

This clonotype has just a few counts. The CDR3 reads CSVETTEGYEQFF. As DNA, the CDR3 is TGCAGTGTGGAAACTACCGAGGGATATGAGCAGTTCTTC. The chain joins TRBV20-1 to TRBJ2-1; maybe TRBD2 (5 bases). The CDR3 is 13 residues long. Trimming cost V 7 bases and J 8 bases, with 18 bases left between them. The germline V gene has CDR1 DFQATT and CDR2 SNEGSKA (reference sequence).

J is TRBJ1-5 and V is TRBV3-1, with no clear D. CDR1 and CDR2 from the germline V gene are LGHDT and YNNKEL (reference sequence). This CDR3 has 15 amino acids. Trimming left V 4 bases short and J 1 base short, with 11 bases between. The CDR3 loop is CASSLDRPSNQPQHF. The DNA of the CDR3 is TGTGCCAGCAGCCTTGATCGGCCGAGCAATCAGCCCCAGCATTTT.

In this sample, this clonotype turned up a few times. The J gene is TRBJ2-1, the V gene TRBV27; D unresolved. Germline V gives CDR1 MNHEY, CDR2 SMNVEV (reference sequence). The CDR3 sequence is 15 residues long. Trimming shortened V by 4 bases and J by 0 bases, and 10 bases separated the two germline ends. The DNA of the CDR3 is TGTGCCAGCAGTTCCCTCAGGAGCTCCTACAATGAGCAGTTCTTC. Translation: CASSSLRSSYNEQFF.

This clonotype was counted only a few times. The V call is TRBV19, the J call TRBJ2-7; the D gene is possibly TRBD2 (6 bases). CDR1 is LNHDA and CDR2 is SQIVND in the germline V gene (reference sequence). The CDR3 covers 13 residues. V dropped 7 bases and J dropped 2 bases, with 12 bases sitting between them. In nucleotides, the CDR3 is TGTGCCAGTAAGAGTAGCGGAGCCTACGAGCAGTACTTC. It specifies CASKSSGAYEQYF.

This clonotype turned up a few times. The V call is TRBV29-1, the J call TRBJ1-1, with a tentative D call TRBD1 (6 bases). This CDR3 has 11 amino acids. Germline-derived CDR1 and CDR2 are SQVTM and ANQGSEA. Trimming stripped 7 bases from V and 7 bases from J, with 13 bases between. CDR3 loop: CSDGTLFEAFF. The DNA for the CDR3 is TGCAGCGATGGGACACTGTTTGAAGCTTTCTTT.

This clonotype was observed a handful of times. This chain links TRBV12-3 or TRBV12-4 with TRBJ1-1; D gene ambiguous. V was cut by 5 bases and J by 0 bases, with 10 bases left in between. CDR3 size: 14 residues. In nucleotides, the CDR3 is TGTGCCAGCAGTCCTTCGAGACTGAACACTGAAGCTTTCTTT. Amino acid sequence: CASSPSRLNTEAFF.

This clonotype has just a few counts. This rearrangement joins TRBV5-1 to TRBJ2-1; a weak D match, TRBD1 (5 bases). The V gene's germline CDR1 is SGHRS and CDR2 YFSETQ. The V end lost 4 bases, the J end lost 1 base, and 15 bases lay between the germline ends. This CDR3 has 16 amino acids. The CDR3 loop is CASSPLGAASYNEQFF. The CDR3 DNA reads TGCGCCAGCAGCCCCCTTGGGGCGGCGTCCTACAATGAGCAGTTCTTC.

This sequence joins TRBV18 and TRBJ2-7; D could derive from TRBD1 or TRBD2 (5 bases each). Trimming took off 2 bases at V and 0 bases at J, with 11 bases between the two ends. The CDR3 is 15 residues long. Germline V gives CDR1 KGHSH, CDR2 LQKENI. The CDR3 protein is CASSPYGGPSYEQYF. CDR3 sequence (DNA): TGTGCCAGCTCACCATATGGGGGACCCTCCTACGAGCAGTACTTC.

CDR3: CASSVPRNHGSTEAFF. The CDR3 nucleotides read TGTGCCAGCAGCGTCCCCAGGAATCACGGGAGCACTGAAGCTTTCTTT. This chain links TRBV9 with TRBJ1-1; no reliable D call. The CDR3 runs 16 residues. V was shortened by 2 bases and J by 4 bases, with 18 bases between the two germline ends. CDR1 and CDR2 from the germline V gene are SGDLS and YYNGEE. Full variable domain (remainder filled in from reference TRBV9 and TRBJ1-1): DSGVTQTPKHLITATGQRVTLRCSPRSGDLSVYWYQQSLDQGLQFLIQYYNGEERAKGNILERFSAQQFPDLHSELNLSSLELGDSALYFCASSVPRNHGSTEAFFGQGTRLTVV.

This clonotype has just a few counts. The rearrangement joins TRBV7-2 to TRBJ2-7; weak D call: TRBD2 (5 bases). This CDR3 spans 14 amino acids. Looked up from germline, CDR1 is SGHTA and CDR2 is FQGNSA. The ends were cut back, 3 bases at V and 1 base at J, with 10 bases in the middle. The CDR3 DNA is TGTGCCAGCAGCTTTTGGGAGAGTTCCTACGAGCAGTACTTC. Its translation: CASSFWESSYEQYF.

The CDR3 nucleotides are TGTGCCACCAGCAGAGAAACCCGACAGCCCCAAGAGACCCAGTACTTC. Its translation: CATSRETRQPQETQYF. The chain recombines TRBV15 with TRBJ2-5; perhaps TRBD1 as D (5 bases). CDR1 is LNHNV and CDR2 is YYDKDF in the germline V gene (reference sequence). The V and J ends lost 0 bases and 1 base respectively, with 12 bases between them. CDR3 length equals 16 residues. The full variable domain, in which reference TRBV15 and TRBJ2-5 provide the parts outside the CDR3, is DAMVIQNPRYQVTQFGKPVTLSCSQTLNHNVMYWYQQKSSQAPKLLFHYYDKDFNNEADTPDNFQSRRPNTSFCFLDIRSPGLGDTAMYLCATSRETRQPQETQYFGPGTRLLVL.

This clonotype showed up just a few times. V gene TRBV29-1 combines with J gene TRBJ2-7; tentatively, D is TRBD1 or TRBD2 (5 bases each). Trimming took off 7 bases at V and 2 bases at J, with 18 bases between the two ends. The CDR3 consists of 14 residues. In germline, CDR1 is SQVTM, CDR2 ANQGSEA. Written as DNA, the CDR3 is TGCAGCGCCGCCGGAGGAAGGGGCCCCTACGAGCAGTACTTC. Protein product: CSAAGGRGPYEQYF.

This clonotype was recorded a few times. The chain combines TRBV14 with TRBJ1-2; D unclear. This CDR3 spans 13 amino acids. Germline lookup yields CDR1 SGHDN and CDR2 FVKESK. V was clipped by 3 bases and J by 4 bases, with 9 bases between them. The CDR3 spells CASSHRIFYGYTF. The CDR3 nucleotides read TGTGCCAGCAGCCACAGGATTTTCTATGGCTACACCTTC.

The V and J genes are TRBV6-6 and TRBJ2-3; 8 nucleotides agree with TRBD2. The length of the CDR3 is 16 residues. V shed 5 bases and J 5 bases; nucleotides not matched to a gene: 12. Germline CDR1 reads MNHNY; CDR2 reads SVGAGI (reference sequence). Written as DNA, the CDR3 is TGTGCCAGCAGTCCAGACGGGAGGGGTACTGGAGATACGCAGTATTTT. This sequence encodes CASSPDGRGTGDTQYF.